These 26 T cell receptor beta chains were sequenced from one sample in a study of blood T cell repertoires in COVID-19. The repertoire was sequenced with immunoSEQ multiplex PCR; TCRdb's copy has only in-frame clones and lacks some. This table holds 200,000 to 250,000 clones, 85% to 90% found once. The sequencing sample was made of peripheral blood. These receptors originate from a man younger than 40 with COVID-19, enrolled during active disease.

This rearrangement joins TRBV29-1 to TRBJ2-1, with 14 bases matching TRBD2. V lost 6 bases and J lost 6; bases outside the gene matches: 10. This CDR3 region has 16 residues. Germline-derived CDR1 and CDR2 are SQVTM and ANQGSEA. CDR3 in amino acids: CSVAPQGLAGVNEQFF. The DNA of the CDR3 is TGCAGCGTGGCCCCCCAGGGACTAGCGGGAGTCAATGAGCAGTTCTTC.

The chain combines TRBV4-3 with TRBJ2-7; the match to TRBD1 covers 7 bases. V was pared by 9 bases and J by 0 bases, with 5 bases of the junction left unmatched. From germline, CDR1 is LGHNA and CDR2 YSLEER. The CDR3 covers 13 residues. The DNA for the CDR3 is TGCGCCAGTTCGGACAGGAGCTCCTACGAGCAGTACTTC. Its translation is CASSDRSSYEQYF.

The genes are TRBV28 and TRBJ1-2; 10 nucleotides align to TRBD1. The CDR3 sequence is 16 residues long. CDR1 is MDHEN, CDR2 SYDVKM, per germline. Trimming cost V 6 bases and J 4 bases; bases outside gene matches: 11. CDR3 loop: CASSLDVGTGVYGYTF. In DNA form, the CDR3 reads TGTGCCAGCAGCCTTGATGTAGGGACAGGGGTCTATGGCTACACCTTC.

This clone has a single count. The chain joins TRBV4-3 to TRBJ1-4, with D perhaps TRBD1 (6 bases). The CDR3 sequence is 19 residues long. The V end was cut by 2 bases, the J end by 0 bases, with 19 bases between. The germline CDR1 and CDR2 sequences are LGHNA and YSLEER. CDR3: CASSQWVGGDAATNEKLFF. The CDR3 region has the DNA TGCGCCAGCAGCCAATGGGTAGGGGGGGATGCAGCAACTAATGAAAAACTGTTTTTT.

V and J are TRBV19 and TRBJ2-1; D not resolved. The germline gives CDR1 LNHDA, CDR2 SQIVND (reference sequence). The V and J ends lost 2 bases and 0 bases respectively, with 8 bases between them. The CDR3 contains 15 residues. CDR3 coding DNA: TGTGCCAGTAGTATAACAGAAAGCTCCTACAATGAGCAGTTCTTC. Encoded protein: CASSITESSYNEQFF.

This chain uses TRBV15 with TRBJ2-7; 7 bases agree with TRBD1. V lost 5 bases, J lost 0 bases, and 7 bases stayed unmatched. The length of the CDR3 is 15 residues. Germline V CDR1 and CDR2: LNHNV, YYDKDF (reference sequence). This chain's CDR3 is CATSSGTAASYEQYF. CDR3 coding DNA: TGTGCCACCAGCTCCGGGACAGCCGCCTCCTACGAGCAGTACTTC.

The chain carries TRBV18 and TRBJ2-1, with TRBD1 as a possible D gene (6 bases). Germline V gene lookup returns CDR1 KGHSH and CDR2 LQKENI. This CDR3 comprises 15 residues. V lost 3 bases and J 4 bases, leaving 13 bases between the germline ends. The CDR3 coding sequence is TGTGCCAGCTCACCCTCTAGGACAGATTACAATGAGCAGTTCTTC. This translates into CASSPSRTDYNEQFF.

V is TRBV6-2 or TRBV6-3 and J is TRBJ1-5; the D gene is possibly TRBD1 (6 bases). The CDR3 loop spans 14 amino acids. V lost 2 bases and J lost 7, with 12 bases in between. Germline CDR1 reads MNHEY; CDR2 reads SVGEGT. Here the CDR3 DNA reads TGTGCCAGCAGTTACGCGAACAGGGAACAGCCCCAGCATTTT. Translated: CASSYANREQPQHF.

The rearrangement links TRBV28 to TRBJ2-5, with 7 bases that match TRBD1. Per the germline V gene, CDR1 is MDHEN and CDR2 is SYDVKM. V shed 9 bases, J shed 4 bases, and the junction held 17 bases outside the gene matches. The CDR3 totals 16 residues. This CDR3 reads CASVSPRDDRAETQYF. The DNA for the CDR3 is TGTGCCAGTGTATCCCCCAGGGATGACAGGGCAGAGACCCAGTACTTC.

V gene TRBV28 combines with J gene TRBJ1-2; no clear D. Germline V lookup: CDR1 MDHEN, CDR2 SYDVKM. Trimming stripped 5 bases from V and 7 bases from J, with 17 bases between. The CDR3 totals 14 residues. The CDR3 is CASSTGADQSGYTF. The DNA of the CDR3 is TGTGCCAGCAGTACGGGAGCAGACCAAAGTGGCTACACCTTC.

This clone occurred once. This chain uses TRBV19 with TRBJ2-1, with a possible D match to TRBD2 (6 bases). CDR3 length: 12 amino acids. The germline CDR1 and CDR2 sequences are LNHDA and SQIVND (reference sequence). Trimming cost V 6 bases and J 6 bases, with 9 bases left between them. In DNA, the CDR3 is TGTGCCAGTAGCTGGGGGGTCAATGAGCAGTTCTTC. Its translation: CASSWGVNEQFF.

The CDR3 spells CASSYSITGVRLSYGYTF. CDR3 DNA sequence: TGTGCCAGCAGTTACTCGATAACCGGAGTACGCCTTAGCTATGGCTACACCTTC. This sequence joins TRBV6-2 or TRBV6-3 and TRBJ1-2, with D hard to call. Trimming took off 0 bases at V and 4 bases at J, with 21 bases between the two ends. CDR3 length: 18 residues. Germline V CDR1 and CDR2: MNHEY, SVGEGT.

The rearrangement joins TRBV27 to TRBJ1-2; TRBD1 matches 10 bases. Germline V lookup: CDR1 MNHEY, CDR2 SMNVEV (reference sequence). The CDR3 consists of 15 residues. V lost 4 bases to trimming and J lost 7 bases; unmatched junction nucleotides: 9. CDR3 bases: TGTGCCAGCAGTTCGACATCGACAGGGGGCAGTGGCTACACCTTC. Its translation is CASSSTSTGGSGYTF.

The chain uses TRBV12-3 or TRBV12-4 and TRBJ2-1; the D is unclear. Trimming cost V 4 bases and J 9 bases, with 7 bases left between them. The CDR3 length is 11 residues. CDR3 region: CASSSAGEQFF. CDR3 coding DNA: TGTGCCAGCAGTTCCGCAGGTGAGCAGTTCTTC.

CDR3 in DNA: TGTGCCATCAGTGAATCCCAGGGGGCTGGCACGCAGTATTTT. It is translated as CAISESQGAGTQYF. J is TRBJ2-3 and V is TRBV10-3; 8 nucleotides align to TRBD1. Germline CDR1 ENHRY, CDR2 SYGVKD. V shed 3 bases and J 9 bases; nucleotides not matched to a gene: 8. The CDR3 loop spans 14 amino acids.

The rearrangement uses TRBV5-1 and TRBJ2-5, with 7 positions matching TRBD2. CDR3 length equals 15 residues. CDR1 is SGHRS, CDR2 YFSETQ, per germline. The junction had 8 bases not matched to a gene; V was cut back by 4 bases and J by 2 bases. The CDR3 protein is CASSPGLVGQETQYF. The DNA for the CDR3 is TGCGCCAGCAGCCCTGGACTAGTCGGGCAAGAGACCCAGTACTTC.

This clone was detected only once. The chain employs TRBV7-2 and TRBJ1-1; D gene unclear. Trimming removed 2 bases from V and 0 bases from J, with 10 bases in between. The CDR3 loop spans 15 amino acids. CDR1 is SGHTA and CDR2 is FQGNSA in the germline V gene. The CDR3 nucleotides read TGTGCCAGCAGCTTACAGGTTCTCATGAACACTGAAGCTTTCTTT. This codes for CASSLQVLMNTEAFF.

The chain combines TRBV6-2 or TRBV6-3 with TRBJ1-2; the D gene is possibly TRBD1 (6 bases). The germline gives CDR1 MNHEY, CDR2 SVGEGT. The V end lost 2 bases, the J end lost 1 base, and 14 bases lay between the germline ends. This CDR3 spans 16 amino acids. The CDR3 here is CASSYVTGRHNYGYTF. Here the CDR3 DNA reads TGTGCCAGCAGTTACGTGACAGGTCGACATAACTATGGCTACACCTTC.

The chain links TRBV12-3 or TRBV12-4 to TRBJ1-1, with D tentatively TRBD1 (5 bases). The CDR3 has 13 residues. Trimming removed 7 bases from V and 7 bases from J, with 16 bases in between. Here the CDR3 reads CASTFGGWSEAFF. CDR3 bases: TGTGCCAGCACCTTCGGGGGTTGGAGTGAAGCTTTCTTT.

The chain is built from TRBV1 and TRBJ2-7; TRBD2 is the table's D call and was not checked against the DNA. TRBV1 is deemed a pseudogene. The CDR3 runs to 16 residues. The CDR3 here is CTSSQVPSGFTNEQYF. The CDR3 DNA is TGCACCAGCAGCCAAGTTCCTAGCGGGTTCACCAACGAGCAGTACTTC.

The chain has TRBV5-1 and TRBJ1-4; maybe TRBD1 (5 bases). V lost 0 bases and J lost 4, with 10 bases in between. Germline values: CDR1 SGHRS, CDR2 YFSETQ. This CDR3 is 15 amino acids long. For the CDR3, the DNA is TGCGCCAGCAGCTTGGGGGGCGCGTATAATGAAAAACTGTTTTTT. Encoded protein: CASSLGGAYNEKLFF. Complete variable domain (other parts from reference TRBV5-1 and TRBJ1-4): KAGVTQTPRYLIKTRGQQVTLSCSPISGHRSVSWYQQTPGQGLQFLFEYFSETQRNKGNFPGRFSGRQFSNSRSEMNVSTLELGDSALYLCASSLGGAYNEKLFFGSGTQLSVL.

The rearrangement joins TRBV7-2 to TRBJ2-7, with a weak D call TRBD2 (6 bases). The CDR3 spans 15 residues. Per the germline V gene, CDR1 is SGHTA and CDR2 is FQGNSA. The ends were cut back, 1 base at V and 2 bases at J, with 12 bases in the middle. The CDR3 nucleotides are TGTGCCAGCAGCTTAGGGTCGGGGGAGGCCTACGAGCAGTACTTC. This gives the protein CASSLGSGEAYEQYF.

This chain uses TRBV5-4 with TRBJ2-5; TRBD1 aligns across 11 bases. The germline CDR1 and CDR2 sequences are SGHNT and YYREEE (reference sequence). V was pared by 3 bases and J by 5 bases, with 9 bases of the junction left unmatched. The CDR3 consists of 16 residues. The CDR3 DNA reads as TGTGCCAGCAGCTCGGCCCTAGGGACAGGGGGGGAGACCCAGTACTTC. Protein product: CASSSALGTGGETQYF.

The chain employs TRBV4-2 and TRBJ2-1; 7 nucleotides line up with TRBD1. Germline V gene sequence: CDR1 LGHNA, CDR2 YNFKEQ. The CDR3 sequence is 16 residues long. The junction had 9 bases not matched to a gene; V was cut back by 4 bases and J by 3 bases. CDR3 in amino acids: CASSLLRDSHYNEQFF. In DNA, the CDR3 is TGTGCCAGCAGCCTTCTCCGGGACAGCCACTACAATGAGCAGTTCTTC.

V and J are TRBV5-6 and TRBJ2-7, with 8 bases identical to TRBD1. Germline-derived CDR1 and CDR2 are SGHDT and YYEEEE. V gave up 6 bases and J gave up 3 bases; unmatched junction bases: 11. There are 15 residues in the CDR3. The DNA of the CDR3 is TGTGCCAGCACCAAGGGGCAGGGGGCTTTCTACGAGCAGTACTTC. Translation gives CASTKGQGAFYEQYF.

The chain is built from TRBV6-5 and TRBJ2-7; D is possibly TRBD1 (6 bases). The ends were cut back, 6 bases at V and 2 bases at J, with 17 bases in the middle. The CDR3 length is 15 residues. Germline V gives CDR1 MNHEY, CDR2 SVGAGI. The CDR3 sequence is CASRTGYRDPYEQYF. The CDR3 bases are TGTGCCAGCAGAACAGGGTATAGAGATCCCTACGAGCAGTACTTC.